A selection of T cell receptor beta chains follows, all from one sample in a study of response to subunit inactivated influenza vaccine. TCRdb passed the RT-PCR reads through MiXCR, listing each CDR3 protein once. The sample lists fewer than 800,000 distinct CDR3 sequences, 15% to 18% seen once, with around 10% in the top ten. Sequenced here: PBMCs from blood, sampled about 13 days after vaccination. Source of these receptors: a man in his forties or fifties who received an inactivated influenza vaccine. Both conserved end residues are part of each CDR3. Fields, in order: J gene, clone size, CDR3 length, V gene, D gene, CDR3 DNA, CDR3 protein. D genes are given only for firm matches. Clone size is not always given. Where it is, it says once, few, many or a class for expanded clones.

TRBJ2-1	few	15	TRBV7-9	TRBD2	TGTGCCAGCAGCATTTCCGGGAGGGCCCACAATGAGCAGTTCTTC	CASSISGRAHNEQFF
TRBJ2-5	.	13	TRBV28	.	TGTGCCAGCGAGGTCCCCGTTGAGGAGACCCAGTACTTC	CASEVPVEETQYF
TRBJ2-3	.	15	TRBV12-3/TRBV12-4	.	TGTGCCAGCAGGTCGGGGGTACTTGGCACAGATACGCAGTATTTT	CASRSGVLGTDTQYF
TRBJ1-1	many	11	TRBV29-1	.	TGCAGCGTTGTCAGGGACACTGAAGCTTTCTTT	CSVVRDTEAFF
TRBJ2-7	.	17	TRBV6-2/TRBV6-3	.	TGTGCCAGCAGTTATTGGGCCCGGCAGGGGTCATCCTACGAGCAGTACTTC	CASSYWARQGSSYEQYF
TRBJ1-5	few	15	TRBV7-9	.	TGTGCCAGCAGCTCCTCCGCGGGGCAGGATCAGCCCCAGCATTTT	CASSSSAGQDQPQHF
TRBJ2-1	.	15	TRBV5-1	.	TGCGCCAGCAGCTTGGAGGGGACCACATACAATGAGCAGTTCTTC	CASSLEGTTYNEQFF
TRBJ2-1	.	13	TRBV20-1	.	TGCAGTGCGCTGGAGGGCTCCTACAATGAGCAGTTCTTC	CSALEGSYNEQFF
TRBJ2-7	few	13	TRBV30	TRBD2	TGTGCCTATTCGACTAGCGGGGCCTACGAGCAGTACTTC	CAYSTSGAYEQYF
TRBJ2-2	many	13	TRBV12-3/TRBV12-4	.	TGTGCCAGCAGTCTACTGATCACCGGGGAGCTGTTTTTT	CASSLLITGELFF
TRBJ2-3	many	14	TRBV12-3/TRBV12-4	.	TGTGCCAGCAGTTTAGGTCACGTCACAGATACGCAGTATTTT	CASSLGHVTDTQYF
TRBJ2-7	few	15	TRBV20-1	TRBD1	TGCAGTGCTAGAGATACGGGACAGGGGGTTTACGAGCAGTACTTC	CSARDTGQGVYEQYF
TRBJ2-1	.	16	TRBV2	.	TGTGCCAGCAGTGTGGTCGGGAGCGGGCCAAGGAATGAGCAGTTCTTC	CASSVVGSGPRNEQFF
TRBJ2-1	few	14	TRBV7-9	.	TGTGCCAGCAGCCCAACGCACGGGGACAATGAGCAGTTCTTC	CASSPTHGDNEQFF
TRBJ2-7	.	13	TRBV12-3/TRBV12-4	.	TGTGCCAGCAGTTTAGGTGCCTACTACGAGCAGTACTTC	CASSLGAYYEQYF
TRBJ2-7	few	15	TRBV27	TRBD1	TGTGCCAGCAGTACTGGTCCGGGACAGTCCTACGAGCAGTACTTC	CASSTGPGQSYEQYF
TRBJ2-2	.	14	TRBV20-1	.	TGCAGTGCTAGAGTGTCCGTGAACACCGGGGAGCTGTTTTTT	CSARVSVNTGELFF
TRBJ1-1	.	14	TRBV24-1	.	TGTGCCACCAGTGATCCTCTTCGGGCCACTGAAGCTTTCTTT	CATSDPLRATEAFF
TRBJ2-7	.	14	TRBV7-2	.	TGTGCCAGCAGCTTAGCCCGGGATCAGAACGAGCAGTACTTC	CASSLARDQNEQYF
TRBJ2-3	.	14	TRBV10-3	.	TGTGCCATCAGTGAGAGGGGGACGACGGATACGCAGTATTTT	CAISERGTTDTQYF
TRBJ2-3	few	14	TRBV7-9	TRBD1	TGTGCCAGCAGCCGAGGGGGCGCCTCAGATACGCAGTATTTT	CASSRGGASDTQYF
TRBJ2-7	few	15	TRBV3-1	.	TGTGCCAGCAGCCAAGATTTATTAGGCGGCTACGAGCAGTACTTC	CASSQDLLGGYEQYF
TRBJ1-2	.	13	TRBV7-2	.	TGTGCCACGGCAATGGGAAGTATCTATGGCTACACCTTC	CATAMGSIYGYTF
TRBJ2-3	many	11	TRBV3-1	.	TGTGCCAGCAGCAACTTTGATACGCAGTATTTT	CASSNFDTQYF
TRBJ2-1	.	17	TRBV14	.	TGTGCCAGCAGCCAAGATTTTGGGTTAGCGGAGGACAATGAGCAGTTCTTC	CASSQDFGLAEDNEQFF
TRBJ2-6	.	8	TRBV12-3/TRBV12-4	.	TGTGCCAGCGGGGGCTTGGCTTTC	CASGGLAF
TRBJ2-1	.	17	TRBV19	.	TGTGCCAGTAGGAGATACTCCGACGCCCTAAAACTCAATGAGCAGTTCTTC	CASRRYSDALKLNEQFF
TRBJ1-5	many	14	TRBV24-1	TRBD1	TGTGCCACCGCTCGGACAGGTCCAGATCAGCCCCAGCATTTT	CATARTGPDQPQHF
TRBJ2-5	.	13	TRBV7-2	.	TGTGCCAGCAGCTTAGCAGGGGCTGGGACCCAGTACTTC	CASSLAGAGTQYF
TRBJ2-7	.	16	TRBV6-1	.	TGTGCCAGCAGTGAGTGGGGATTGGGCCTCTCCTACGAGCAGTACTTC	CASSEWGLGLSYEQYF
TRBJ2-1	many	15	TRBV15	.	TGTGCCACCAGCGAGGGGGGAGTCGCTTACAATGAGCAGTTCTTC	CATSEGGVAYNEQFF